This T cell receptor (beta chain) was profiled in a study of T cells in Graves' hyperthyroidism and ophthalmopathy (dated by TCRdb to the late 2010s). Study-wide context: Peripheral blood samples were taken at initial diagnosis, before any treatment was given. TCR V-J signatures able to tell the groups apart were searched for in a discovery cohort of more than 90 patients, of whom around 43 had Graves' ophthalmopathy and around 56 had stable Graves' hyperthyroidism. An independent validation cohort of around 19 hyperthyroidism patients and 15 or so patients who later progressed to ophthalmopathy tested prospective prediction of ophthalmopathy. The roughly 91 discovery patients were randomly divided into training and test sets at a 7:3 ratio. In about six Graves' hyperthyroidism patients, the study also compared T-cell repertoires from thyroid tissue with T-cell repertoires from blood. After blood sampling, hyperthyroidism patients were treated with methimazole at a starting dose of 30 mg daily, and ophthalmopathy patients were treated with high-dose intravenous methylprednisolone. TCR Vbeta CDR3 sequencing of 135 peripheral blood samples (over 40 ophthalmopathy, about 80 hyperthyroidism and roughly 17 progressor patients) is reported in the paper. Findings and caveats that apply to the study as a whole: Ophthalmopathy was separated from stable hyperthyroidism by a 13 V-J signature model, with over 85% sensitivity and approximately 81% specificity obtained in cross-validation and 80%/75% obtained in testing. Blood samples also contained most of the expanded thyroid clonotypes (frequency above 0.001), which suggests that blood repertoires may reflect thyroid immune responses. In validation, progression to ophthalmopathy was predicted by the model with nearly 71% sensitivity and roughly 76% specificity, a median of about 6.4 months before onset. No statistical method was used to set the sample size in advance, and investigators knew the group allocation.

A patient counted as having stable Graves' hyperthyroidism if no progression to ophthalmopathy occurred over 18 months of follow-up. Hyperthyroidism patients were newly diagnosed, with disease duration under 2 months, and aged 18 to 65 years. Patients with uncontrolled infections, other autoimmune diseases, pregnancy or lactation were excluded. Diagnoses were based on clinical symptoms, serum thyroxine and TRAb, thyroid ultrasound and orbital computed tomography. Ficoll-Paque density gradient centrifugation was used to isolate PBMCs from approximately 10 ml of fresh peripheral blood. Trizol reagent was used to extract total RNA, and RNA quality was then checked on an Agilent 2100 Bioanalyzer. In the case of this clonotype: Its antigen specificity is not known. Nothing much larger sits one base from this clone, and base qualities are not available.

V gives up 4 bases and J gives up 7 bases, and the segment between their germline ends measures 26 bases. In the germline V gene (reference sequence), CDR1 corresponds to PRHDT and CDR2 to FYEKMQ. Spanning cysteine to phenylalanine, the CDR3 consists of 17 amino acids. The DNA shown is the 51-base CDR3, in frame from base 1. The TCR beta CDR3 regions were amplified from RNA transcripts. The TCR CDR3 was subjected to a first round of RT-PCR using the HTBI primer set and the Qiagen OneStep RT-PCR kit. Libraries were constructed in a second round of multiplex PCR, after which size selection and purification were performed. The libraries were sequenced on an Illumina HiSeq2000 using paired-end 100 bp reads. Regarding the original processing steps: Raw data were processed with SOAPnuke, discarding reads with adapters, uncalled bases, mean Phred below 15, or no exact constant-primer or identifier match. COPE v1.2.5 was used to merge the high-quality paired reads, and each unique nucleotide sequence was defined as a clonotype. MiTCR v1.1 was used to align clonotypes to the IMGT TRBV, TRBD and TRBJ reference segments. The analysis was restricted to V-J combinations with a frequency above 0.0001, which together covered 99% to 99.2% of the repertoires. The TCS score was defined as the ratio of F50 (clonal expansion) to E x V (chaos), calculated using BLOSUM62-based TCRdist between CDR3 peptides within each V-J. Welch's t-statistics and random forest reduced 500 to 550 V-J features to 10 to 15, which were used in a naive Bayes classifier (R e1071). Through fastp at Q25 and MiXCR, TCRdb rebuilt clones from the public reads, retaining in-frame beta chains. Records with the same CDR3 protein are collapsed into one entry carrying the most frequent genes and DNA. For this entry, the V and J calls and clone size follow TCRdb and not the study's own pipeline. The sample contains around 620,000 distinct CDR3 sequences, roughly 16% of them found a single time. The ten largest clonotypes hold about 3.8% of the sample.

The clonotype comes from a woman aged 30 to 39 with Graves' hyperthyroidism. Recombination connected TRBV13 to TRBJ2-7; 5 matching bases give a weak D call of TRBD1. The sequencing sample was made of blood. The nucleotide sequence reads TGTGCCAGCAGCTCCGCACCTCTACCTAGGACACCGCGAGAGCAGTACTTC. This encodes CASSSAPLPRTPREQYF.